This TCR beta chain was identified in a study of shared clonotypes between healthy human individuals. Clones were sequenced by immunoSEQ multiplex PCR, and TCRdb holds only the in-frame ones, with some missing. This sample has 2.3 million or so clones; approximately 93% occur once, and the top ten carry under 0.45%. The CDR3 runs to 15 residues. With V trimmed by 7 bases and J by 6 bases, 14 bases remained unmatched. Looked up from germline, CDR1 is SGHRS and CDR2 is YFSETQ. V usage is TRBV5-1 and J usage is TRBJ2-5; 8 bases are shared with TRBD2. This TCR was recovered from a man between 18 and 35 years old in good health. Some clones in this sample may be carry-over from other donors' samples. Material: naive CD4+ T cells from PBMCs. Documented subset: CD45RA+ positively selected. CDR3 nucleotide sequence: TGCGCCAGCTCGGACCCGGGACTAGTAGGTCAGACCCAGTACTTC. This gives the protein CASSDPGLVGQTQYF.